These 8 T cell receptor beta chains came from one sample sequenced in a study of blood T cells in healthy people across ages. For the second PCR, which ran for about 7 to 11 cycles, a sample-barcoded 5' primer and a J-beta primer mix were used. TCRdb ran MiXCR on the 5' RACE reads and lists one entry per CDR3 protein. This table holds approximately 1.5 million distinct CDR3 sequences, around 36% found once. Sequencing was performed on blood. The receptor set was obtained from a woman aged 25-40 years in good health.

J is TRBJ1-1 and V is TRBV4-1; TRBD1 is a possible D gene (6 bases). Trimming stripped 4 bases from V and 1 base from J, with 16 bases between. The V gene's germline CDR1 is MGHRA and CDR2 YSYEKL. The CDR3 has 16 amino acids. CDR3 sequence: CASSLANREGNTEAFF. The CDR3 nucleotides are TGCGCCAGCAGCCTCGCCAACAGGGAGGGGAACACTGAAGCTTTCTTT.

The table lists this clonotype with many counts. The chain uses TRBV6-6 and TRBJ2-3, with unresolved D. V was pared by 4 bases and J by 4 bases, with 9 bases between. This CDR3 has 13 residues. Germline lookup yields CDR1 MNHNY and CDR2 SVGAGI (reference sequence). CDR3 region: CASSFTFADTQYF. For the CDR3, the DNA is TGTGCCAGCAGTTTCACATTCGCAGATACGCAGTATTTT.

This chain links TRBV6-2 or TRBV6-3 with TRBJ2-1; tentatively, D is TRBD1 (6 bases). The germline V and J ends were trimmed by 3 bases and 3 bases, with 12 bases remaining between them. The CDR3 has 15 residues. In germline, CDR1 is MNHEY, CDR2 SVGEGT. CDR3 residues: CASSYDRRNYNEQFF. Written as DNA, the CDR3 is TGTGCCAGCAGTTATGACAGGAGGAACTACAATGAGCAGTTCTTC.

This chain connects TRBV20-1 to TRBJ2-7; 7 bases are a match to TRBD1. The junction had 6 bases not matched to a gene; V was cut back by 0 bases and J by 4 bases. CDR1 and CDR2 (germline): DFQATT, SNEGSKA (reference sequence). The CDR3 runs to 14 residues. In DNA, the CDR3 is TGCAGTGCTAGAGATGAGACAGGGATGTACGAGCAGTACTTC. Encoded protein: CSARDETGMYEQYF.

In DNA form, the CDR3 reads TGCGCCAGCAGCTTGGTGGACGCTCCAACCTACGAGCAGTACTTC. It encodes CASSLVDAPTYEQYF. This chain connects TRBV5-1 to TRBJ2-7; D remains ambiguous. Germline values: CDR1 SGHRS, CDR2 YFSETQ. The CDR3 totals 15 residues. V lost 0 bases, J lost 2 bases, and 12 bases lay in between.

This rearrangement joins TRBV20-1 to TRBJ1-1; maybe TRBD1 (5 bases). Per germline, CDR1 DFQATT and CDR2 SNEGSKA (reference sequence). The V end was cut by 5 bases, the J end by 1 base, with 11 bases between. The CDR3 extends over 13 amino acids. The CDR3 protein is CSAGLRANTEAFF. The CDR3, as DNA: TGCAGTGCTGGCCTCAGGGCGAACACTGAAGCTTTCTTT.

The rearrangement links TRBV7-9 to TRBJ2-2; D uncertain. The germline V gene has CDR1 SEHNR and CDR2 FQNEAQ (reference sequence). The V end was cut by 7 bases, the J end by 7 bases, with 13 bases between. This CDR3 region has 13 residues. This chain's CDR3 is CASTNLVGGELFF. The CDR3 region has the DNA TGTGCCAGCACCAACTTAGTAGGCGGGGAGCTGTTTTTT.

At least ten counts were recorded for this clonotype. An end of the junction does not agree with germline; a read error may underlie this. This rearrangement joins TRBV12-3 or TRBV12-4 to TRBJ2-1, with TRBD2 identical over 11 bases. This CDR3 contains 16 residues. The CDR3, as DNA: TGCGCCAGCAGCCTGGGGACTAGCGGTTCCTACAATGAGCAGTTCTTC. This codes for CASSLGTSGSYNEQFF.